The present TCR beta chain was sequenced within a study of CXCR3-negative and CXCR3-positive naive CD8 T cells. It was by 5' RACE with UMI labels that the TRB cDNA libraries were prepared. TCRdb re-called the 5' RACE reads; every CDR3 protein appears as one record, without DNA. The table for this sample gives approximately 56,000 distinct CDR3 sequences. The TCR comes from a human donor in good health. Some clones in this sample may be carry-over from other donors' samples. The sample comprised memory CD8+ T cells from blood.

This CDR3 is CASSHGGRLEAFF. This chain connects TRBV23-1 to TRBJ1-1; TCRdb calls TRBD1, which cannot be checked without DNA. TRBV23-1 is given ORF status, its function remaining uncertain. The CDR3 runs to 13 residues.